The rows below give T cell receptor beta chains drawn from one sample of a study of cytotoxic CD8 clonotypes in ibrutinib-treated CLL. The data were produced by immunoSEQ multiplex PCR, yet TCRdb's version contains in-frame clones alone and is incomplete. The sample consists of 150,000 to 200,000 clones, around nine tenths of them appearing once. The source material was PBMCs, sampled at disease progression, from a patient treated with ibrutinib. All receptors come from a human donor with chronic lymphocytic leukemia. The CDR3 runs from the conserved cysteine through the conserved F or W. A D gene is named only where the DNA matches it firmly. Rows may omit the clone size; those that give it use once, few, many or a size class.

D gene	V gene	CDR3 length	J gene	clone size	CDR3 DNA	CDR3 protein
TRBD2	TRBV18	17	TRBJ2-5	.	TGTGCCAGCTCACTTATCAGACTAGCGGAGTCAGGAGAGACCCAGTACTTC	CASSLIRLAESGETQYF
.	TRBV9	17	TRBJ2-5	.	TGTGCCAGCAGCGAGGGCCGTTGGGGGGGACACGGCGAGACCCAGTACTTC	CASSEGRWGGHGETQYF
.	TRBV18	16	TRBJ1-1	.	TGTGCCAGCTCACTTGGACAGCCTGCTCAACTCACTGAAGCTTTCTTT	CASSLGQPAQLTEAFF
.	TRBV6-5	15	TRBJ1-4	.	TGTGCCAGCAGTTTTGGAGGGACAACACATGAAAAACTGTTTTTT	CASSFGGTTHEKLFF
.	TRBV27	14	TRBJ2-7	.	TGTGCCAGCGGAGATCGGGACTCGACCTACGAGCAGTACTTC	CASGDRDSTYEQYF
.	TRBV14	15	TRBJ1-2	.	TGTGCCAGCAGCCAAGTCTCGGGAACTAACTATGGCTACACCTTC	CASSQVSGTNYGYTF
.	TRBV4-2	19	TRBJ2-3	.	TGTGCCAGCAGCCAAGATATCCCGTGGGGCGGGCAGCGACCAGATACGCAGTATTTT	CASSQDIPWGGQRPDTQYF
TRBD2	TRBV5-1	19	TRBJ2-7	.	TGCGCCAGCAGCTTGGGTCGTGGGGCTAGCGGGAGGAGGTCCTACGAGCAGTACTTC	CASSLGRGASGRRSYEQYF
.	TRBV4-2	14	TRBJ2-4	few	TGTGCCAGCAGCCAAGCGGGAGCCAAAAACATTCAGTACTTC	CASSQAGAKNIQYF
.	TRBV7-9	18	TRBJ1-5	.	TGTGCCAGCAGCTTAGGGGTGCGCAGGGATCGGCTCGATCAGCCCCAGCATTTT	CASSLGVRRDRLDQPQHF
.	TRBV6-6	15	TRBJ2-1	few	TGTGCCAGCACCCCGCCGTTGGTCTCCTACAATGAGCAGTTCTTC	CASTPPLVSYNEQFF
.	TRBV30	14	TRBJ2-1	.	TGTGCCTGGAGTCTGGCGGCCTACAACAATGAGCAGTTCTTC	CAWSLAAYNNEQFF
.	TRBV4-2	17	TRBJ2-7	once	TGTGCCAGCAGCCATAGATTAGATGCGATGGACGGATACGAGCAGTACTTC	CASSHRLDAMDGYEQYF
TRBD1	TRBV9	16	TRBJ1-5	.	TGTGCCAGCAGCGGAAGCGGAGACAGGGGAACTCAGCCCCAGCATTTT	CASSGSGDRGTQPQHF
.	TRBV5-1	17	TRBJ2-2	.	TGCGCCAGCAGCTTGGCCAGGGGGAGGGCCGAGGACGGGGAGCTGTTTTTT	CASSLARGRAEDGELFF
TRBD1	TRBV5-1	14	TRBJ1-2	.	TGCGCCAGCAGCTTGACAGGGGCCGACTATGGCTACACCTTC	CASSLTGADYGYTF
TRBD1	TRBV6-5	13	TRBJ1-2	.	TGTGCCAGCAGTTTGGACAGGATATATGGCTACACCTTC	CASSLDRIYGYTF
.	TRBV7-2	15	TRBJ2-2	.	TGTGCCAGCAGCTTAGACTACAGTTTCGTCGGGGAGCTGTTTTTT	CASSLDYSFVGELFF
.	TRBV2	12	TRBJ2-7	.	TGTGCCACCCACAGGGACACCTACGAGCAGTACTTC	CATHRDTYEQYF
.	TRBV19	16	TRBJ1-1	.	TGTGCCAGTAGTATAAGAGGGGTCGAGGTGGGCACTGAAGCTTTCTTT	CASSIRGVEVGTEAFF
TRBD1	TRBV27	16	TRBJ2-5	once	TGTGCCAGCAGTACCACGGGACAGGTCCTTGGGGAGACCCAGTACTTC	CASSTTGQVLGETQYF
.	TRBV5-1	12	TRBJ2-3	.	TGCGCCAGCAGCCTCAACACAGATACGCAGTATTTT	CASSLNTDTQYF
.	TRBV2	16	TRBJ2-2	.	TGTGCCAGCAGTGAATGGGAGGAAACGAACACCGGGGAGCTGTTTTTT	CASSEWEETNTGELFF
TRBD1	TRBV15	18	TRBJ1-5	.	TGTGCCACCAGCAGAGACCGTCCCGGACAGGGTCGCAATCAGCCCCAGCATTTT	CATSRDRPGQGRNQPQHF
.	TRBV7-9	14	TRBJ1-5	.	TGTGCCAGCAGCTCTGAGAGGAGCCATCAGCCCCAGCATTTT	CASSSERSHQPQHF
TRBD2	TRBV4-1	16	TRBJ2-3	once	TGCGCCAGCAGCCAAAGACTAGCGGGGGATACAGATACGCAGTATTTT	CASSQRLAGDTDTQYF
.	TRBV7-3	15	TRBJ1-1	.	TGTGCCAGCAGGTGGGGAACAGGATTAAACACTGAAGCTTTCTTT	CASRWGTGLNTEAFF
.	TRBV4-1	14	TRBJ1-5	.	TGCGCCAGCAGCCAAGTGGACAGAGATCAGCCCCAGCATTTT	CASSQVDRDQPQHF
.	TRBV7-2	14	TRBJ2-2	.	TGTGCCAGCAGCTTGGCACCCTACACCGGGGAGCTGTTTTTT	CASSLAPYTGELFF
.	TRBV19	15	TRBJ2-1	.	TGTGCCAGTAGTACCGACGGGACGCTCTACAATGAGCAGTTCTTC	CASSTDGTLYNEQFF
TRBD1	TRBV28	17	TRBJ2-5	.	TGTGCCAGCAGTTTTCCTCCCGGGACAGGGGCGTCGGAGACCCAGTACTTC	CASSFPPGTGASETQYF
.	TRBV5-1	15	TRBJ2-7	.	TGCGCCAGCAGCTTTGGGGCGGGACAGACCTACGAGCAGTACTTC	CASSFGAGQTYEQYF
.	TRBV5-1	14	TRBJ1-1	.	TGCGCCAGCAGCGCCTCTGGGGGTCAGACTGAAGCTTTCTTT	CASSASGGQTEAFF
TRBD2	TRBV12-5	16	TRBJ2-1	.	TGTGCTAGTGGGGGAGGGGATTCGGACCCATACAATGAGCAGTTCTTC	CASGGGDSDPYNEQFF
.	TRBV6-1	15	TRBJ2-7	.	TGTGCCAGCAGTTCCAGGGATGGCGAGGTTGATGAGCAGTACTTC	CASSSRDGEVDEQYF
.	TRBV7-6	12	TRBJ2-7	.	TGTGCCAGCCGAGACAACGCCTACGAGCAGTACTTC	CASRDNAYEQYF
TRBD1	TRBV6-5	13	TRBJ1-2	few	TGTGCCAGCAGTTACGGGACAGATTATGGCTACACCTTC	CASSYGTDYGYTF
TRBD2	TRBV6-1	13	TRBJ2-5	few	TGTGCCAGCAGTGAGCGGGAGTTAGAGACCCAGTACTTC	CASSERELETQYF
.	TRBV28	15	TRBJ1-3	.	TGTGCCAGCGAAGCCGATGTAGGGAGAGGAAACACCATATATTTT	CASEADVGRGNTIYF
.	TRBV27	13	TRBJ2-1	.	TGTGCCAGCAGTTGGACTTACGGCAATGGGCAGTTCTTC	CASSWTYGNGQFF
TRBD1	TRBV7-9	15	TRBJ2-5	.	TGTGCCAGCAGCTTAGGGGACAGGGGGCACGAGACCCAGTACTTC	CASSLGDRGHETQYF
.	TRBV18	14	TRBJ2-5	.	TGTGCCAGCTCACCAATATCCCTGGGTTTTACCCAGTACTTC	CASSPISLGFTQYF
.	TRBV5-1	15	TRBJ1-1	.	TGCGCCAGCAGCTTCTCGGGACAACAGAACACTGAAGCTTTCTTT	CASSFSGQQNTEAFF
.	TRBV9	14	TRBJ1-2	many	TGTGCCAGCAGCGTAGATTCAGGGATTTCTGGCTACACCTTC	CASSVDSGISGYTF
TRBD2	TRBV28	18	TRBJ2-3	.	TGTGCCAGCAGTTTACCCCTGGGTAATAGCGGGAGTCTGGATACGCAGTATTTT	CASSLPLGNSGSLDTQYF
.	TRBV6-1	19	TRBJ2-7	.	TGTGCCAGCAGTGAAAGATCTCCCGGGGGGACAGGCAACTCCTACGAGCAGTACTTC	CASSERSPGGTGNSYEQYF
.	TRBV7-2	16	TRBJ1-5	.	TGTGCCAGCAGCTTAGCGTCCGGGGGTGGGAATCAGCCCCAGCATTTT	CASSLASGGGNQPQHF
.	TRBV27	13	TRBJ1-2	.	TGTGCCAGCAGTCCCCGGGACAACTATGGCTACACCTTC	CASSPRDNYGYTF
TRBD1	TRBV28	14	TRBJ2-7	.	TGTGCCAGCAGTTTAACAGGGGGCCGATACGAGCAGTACTTC	CASSLTGGRYEQYF
.	TRBV9	15	TRBJ2-5	.	TGTGCCAGCAGCGTCCGACTCCGGGGACAAGAGACCCAGTACTTC	CASSVRLRGQETQYF
.	TRBV20-1	11	TRBJ2-5	.	TGCAGCGGACAGCACCAAGAGACCCAGTACTTC	CSGQHQETQYF
.	TRBV7-6	18	TRBJ1-3	.	TGTGCCAGCAGCTTAGTTATTGGCAGCCGATACTCTGGAAACACCATATATTTT	CASSLVIGSRYSGNTIYF
TRBD1	TRBV6-1	13	TRBJ1-1	.	TGTGCCAGTAGACAGGGTAAGGACACTGAAGCTTTCTTT	CASRQGKDTEAFF
.	TRBV11-2	15	TRBJ1-2	.	TGTGCCAGCAGCTTAGCCCCGGTTGTGAACTATGGCTACACCTTC	CASSLAPVVNYGYTF
.	TRBV6-5	13	TRBJ1-2	.	TGTGCCAGCAGAAGGGACCAAAACTATGGCTACACCTTC	CASRRDQNYGYTF
.	TRBV30	15	TRBJ1-1	.	TGTGCCTGGAGTCGGTCAAGGACGATCGACACTGAAGCTTTCTTT	CAWSRSRTIDTEAFF
.	TRBV19	13	TRBJ1-1	.	TGTGCCAGCGGCAGTCGCATGAACACTGAAGCTTTCTTT	CASGSRMNTEAFF
.	TRBV30	13	TRBJ1-4	.	TGTGCCTGGAATCGCGCAACTAATGAAAAACTGTTTTTT	CAWNRATNEKLFF
.	TRBV5-1	16	TRBJ2-2	.	TGCGCCAGCAGCTTGGAATGGGGTCTAAGGGCCGGGGAGCTGTTTTTT	CASSLEWGLRAGELFF